The T cell receptor (beta chain) under discussion was sequenced for a study of beta chain features in type 1 diabetes. Overall study context: Examined across all samples were about 110,000,000 sorted cells.

Study findings and constraints: Whether HLA type affects TCRB rearrangement stayed undetermined in the present work.

Reverse transcription of all isolated RNA meant that expressed TCRB transcripts were sequenced. Naive, central memory and regulatory T cell samples produced a mean of about 4 million reads. TCRdb's table, derived via immunoSEQ multiplex PCR, lists solely in-frame clones and lacks some. This sample has under 900,000 clones, with about a sixth found just once. CD4+ naive, central memory, regulatory and stem cell-like memory cells were sorted via CD45RO/CCR7/CD25/CD127/CD95/CD27. Points on this clone: The antigen is not known.

Material: naive CD4+ T cells from blood. The TCR comes from a woman aged 18-29 years in good health.

Written as DNA, the CDR3 is TGTGCCAGCAGTTTTCACGAGGCACTGTTTTTT. The encoded protein is CASSFHEALFF. The chain joins TRBV2 to TRBJ1-4; D not resolved. Germline CDR1 and CDR2: SNHLY and FYNNEI. V gave up 5 bases and J gave up 13 bases, with 11 bases separating them. CDR3 length equals 11 residues.